This is a list of T cell receptor beta chains from one sample in a study of molecular identifiers for immune sequencing clone quantification. From the PCR reads, TCRdb called clonotypes with MiXCR, one entry per CDR3 protein. This sample has approximately 550,000 distinct CDR3 sequences, with less than 30% found just once. Input material: naive CD8+ T cells from blood, with Jurkat cell RNA spiked in. The source of these receptors is a human donor in good health. Some libraries in this study had Jurkat cell RNA spiked in. The CDR3 runs from the conserved cysteine through the conserved F or W. D genes are given only for firm matches.

D,V,J,CDR3
-,TRBV5-3,TRBJ2-6,CASSSKQDSGANVLTF
TRBD1,TRBV24-1,TRBJ2-2,CATSDPLPTGIGELFF
-,TRBV7-9,TRBJ2-3,CASSLALRDTQCF
-,TRBV25-1,TRBJ1-2,CASSVAPNYGYTF
TRBD1,TRBV27,TRBJ2-7,CASSPRDRGIEQYF
-,TRBV27,TRBJ1-5,CASSLQGDQPQHF
TRBD2,TRBV11-2,TRBJ2-1,CASGWGTSGRSYNEQFF
-,TRBV7-9,TRBJ1-2,CASSLGGDIYGYTF
-,TRBV28,TRBJ1-3,CASRSRADDSGNTIYF
-,TRBV27,TRBJ1-1,CASSLDGGAQYTEAFF
TRBD1,TRBV27,TRBJ1-6,CASSLGTGHSPLHF
-,TRBV27,TRBJ1-5,CASSLSQGIQPQHF
-,TRBV4-3,TRBJ2-2,CASRTAGRTGELFF
-,TRBV3-1,TRBJ2-3,CASSQPSTWDTQYF